Shown below are 10 T cell receptor beta chains from a single sample sequenced in a study of blood T cell repertoires in COVID-19. The repertoire was sequenced with immunoSEQ multiplex PCR; TCRdb's copy has only in-frame clones and lacks some. This table holds a few hundred thousand clones, 88% found once. Sequencing used peripheral blood. All receptors come from an older man with acute or convalescent COVID-19.

The chain is built from TRBV19 and TRBJ1-2; 7 bases match TRBD1. V was clipped by 7 bases and J by 2 bases; unmatched bases: 4. This CDR3 is built from 13 residues. In germline, CDR1 is LNHDA, CDR2 SQIVND (reference sequence). CDR3 loop: CASTRGGNYGYTF. CDR3 bases: TGTGCCAGTACGAGAGGGGGCAACTATGGCTACACCTTC.

The chain joins TRBV5-4 to TRBJ2-1, with D maybe TRBD2 (7 bases). This CDR3 is 15 amino acids long. Trimming stripped 0 bases from V and 7 bases from J, with 14 bases between. Per the germline V gene, CDR1 is SGHNT and CDR2 is YYREEE (reference sequence). In DNA form, the CDR3 reads TGTGCCAGCAGCTTGGGCGGGGGCGCGTGGAATGAGCAGTTCTTC. Translating gives CASSLGGGAWNEQFF.

In this sample, this clone turned up a few times. V gene TRBV4-1 combines with J gene TRBJ2-7; D is ambiguous. The V end lost 0 bases, the J end lost 9 bases, and 18 bases lay between the germline ends. The CDR3 is 15 amino acids. CDR1 and CDR2 (germline): MGHRA, YSYEKL. Here the CDR3 reads CASSQDGVQLRRQYF. CDR3 DNA: TGCGCCAGCAGCCAAGATGGTGTACAGCTACGCCGGCAGTACTTC.

The chain is built from TRBV5-6 and TRBJ1-1, with a weak D call TRBD1 (6 bases). Per the germline V gene, CDR1 is SGHDT and CDR2 is YYEEEE. The CDR3 consists of 13 residues. The V and J ends lost 4 bases and 8 bases respectively, with 15 bases between them. CDR3 DNA: TGTGCCAGCAGCAGACCCCCGGGACACGAAGCTTTCTTT. This translates into CASSRPPGHEAFF.

The J gene is TRBJ2-1, the V gene TRBV24-1; D might be TRBD1 (6 bases). Germline V gene sequence: CDR1 KGHDR, CDR2 SFDVKD. CDR3 length equals 15 residues. The V gene lost 9 bases and the J gene lost 3 bases, with 17 bases spanning the gap. The CDR3 reads CATSVRDNNYNEQFF. The CDR3 DNA reads TGTGCCACCTCGGTCCGGGACAATAACTACAATGAGCAGTTCTTC.

The rearrangement uses TRBV4-1 and TRBJ2-2; D not certain. Germline V gene data show CDR1 as MGHRA and CDR2 as YSYEKL. The CDR3 is made up of 12 amino acids. Between the trimmed V and J ends, which lost 4 bases and 3 bases, there was a span of 3 bases. In DNA, the CDR3 is TGCGCCAGCAGCCCCTACACCGGGGAGCTGTTTTTT. This sequence encodes CASSPYTGELFF.

V is TRBV7-9 and J is TRBJ2-3; possibly TRBD2 for D (5 bases). Trimming removed 6 bases at V and 6 bases at J, with 13 bases between. This CDR3 is built from 13 residues. Germline lookup yields CDR1 SEHNR and CDR2 FQNEAQ (reference sequence). In DNA, the CDR3 is TGTGCCAGCAGGGTTGCGGGTCGGGATACGCAGTATTTT. Its translation: CASRVAGRDTQYF. Using reference TRBV7-9 and TRBJ2-3 for the parts outside the CDR3, the full variable domain is DTGVSQNPRHKITKRGQNVTFRCDPISEHNRLYWYRQTLGQGPEFLTYFQNEAQLEKSRLLSDRFSAERPKGSFSTLEIQRTEQGDSAMYLCASRVAGRDTQYFGPGTRLTVL.

Here the CDR3 reads CSASLGDREDTQYF. CDR3 coding DNA: TGCAGTGCTAGTCTCGGGGACAGGGAAGATACGCAGTATTTT. The chain employs TRBV20-1 and TRBJ2-3; 9 bases fit TRBD1. The CDR3 is made up of 14 amino acids. The J segment lost 5 bases and the V segment lost 3 bases, leaving 6 bases of the junction unmatched. The germline V gene encodes CDR1 DFQATT and CDR2 SNEGSKA (reference sequence).

V usage is TRBV10-1 and J usage is TRBJ2-7; 9 bases map to TRBD2. The CDR3 is made up of 19 amino acids. J lost 3 bases, V lost 2 bases, and 17 bases had no gene match. Germline V gives CDR1 WNHNN, CDR2 SYGVQD (reference sequence). The CDR3 DNA sequence: TGCGCCAGCAGTGAGACACTAGCGGGTGTAGCCTGGGCCTACTACGAGCAGTACTTC. Protein product: CASSETLAGVAWAYYEQYF.

CDR3 sequence: CASSPGTSGPRRQFF. The CDR3 DNA sequence: TGTGCCAGCAGCCCGGGGACTAGCGGACCCCGCCGGCAGTTCTTC. The gene calls are TRBV7-9 and TRBJ2-1; TRBD2 agrees at 11 bases. Germline assignment: CDR1 SEHNR and CDR2 FQNEAQ (reference sequence). V shed 5 bases and J 12 bases; nucleotides not matched to a gene: 12. The CDR3 extends over 15 amino acids. Full variable domain (rest looked up from reference TRBV7-9 and TRBJ2-1): DTGVSQNPRHKITKRGQNVTFRCDPISEHNRLYWYRQTLGQGPEFLTYFQNEAQLEKSRLLSDRFSAERPKGSFSTLEIQRTEQGDSAMYLCASSPGTSGPRRQFFGPGTRLTVL.